Below, 17 T cell receptor beta chains from the same sample are listed, as sequenced in a study of T cell changes during pregnancy in multiple sclerosis. Sequenced by immunoSEQ multiplex PCR; TCRdb stores in-frame clones only, minus some. The data hold tens of thousands of clones, with almost 95% observed a single time. The input for sequencing was peripheral blood, taken in the third trimester of pregnancy. The receptor set was obtained from a female donor with multiple sclerosis, enrolled in a pregnancy study.

The CDR3 is CASSIKADTDTQYF. The DNA for the CDR3 is TGTGCCAGTAGTATAAAAGCGGACACAGATACGCAGTATTTT. The chain employs TRBV19 and TRBJ2-3; D possibly corresponds to TRBD2 (5 bases). Germline CDR1 is LNHDA and CDR2 is SQIVND (reference sequence). V was clipped by 2 bases and J by 2 bases, with 8 bases between them. The CDR3 has 14 residues.

The V call is TRBV27, the J call TRBJ1-2; 7 bases match TRBD1. CDR1 MNHEY and CDR2 SMNVEV come from the germline V gene (reference sequence). J was trimmed by 8 bases and V by 5 bases; bases with no gene match: 11. This CDR3 comprises 14 residues. CDR3 region: CASSTRDSDLGYTF. In nucleotides, the CDR3 is TGTGCCAGCAGTACCCGGGACAGCGATTTGGGCTACACCTTC.

The chain has TRBV7-9 and TRBJ2-7; TRBD2 agrees at 7 bases. This CDR3 region has 15 residues. The trim removed 1 base at V and 7 bases at J, leaving 10 bases unmatched. CDR1 is SEHNR, CDR2 FQNEAQ, per germline (reference sequence). The CDR3 DNA sequence: TGTGCCAGCAGCTTAGGCTCTAGCGGTTCGGATGAGCAGTACTTC. Encoded protein: CASSLGSSGSDEQYF.

This chain uses TRBV18 with TRBJ2-7; 8 bases align to TRBD2. The J segment lost 4 bases and the V segment lost 3 bases, leaving 11 bases of the junction unmatched. Germline V gene data show CDR1 as KGHSH and CDR2 as LQKENI. The CDR3 is 16 residues long. The CDR3 sequence: CASSPPIRGGRYEQYF. The CDR3 DNA follows: TGTGCCAGCTCACCTCCCATCCGGGGGGGGCGGTACGAGCAGTACTTC.

The chain employs TRBV29-1 and TRBJ1-4; no clear D gene. The germline CDR1 and CDR2 sequences are SQVTM and ANQGSEA. This CDR3 has 13 amino acids. Deletions cut 3 bases from V and 7 bases from J, with 12 bases between. Written as DNA, the CDR3 is TGCAGCGTTGAGGGCGGAGAGGGTGAAAAACTGTTTTTT. The encoded protein is CSVEGGEGEKLFF.

The gene calls are TRBV11-3 and TRBJ2-1, with D perhaps TRBD2 (6 bases). CDR3 length equals 13 residues. Trimming removed 4 bases at V and 10 bases at J, with 14 bases between. Per germline, CDR1 SGHNT and CDR2 YENEEA. CDR3: CASSSRTNWEQFF. In nucleotides, the CDR3 is TGTGCCAGCAGCTCCAGGACTAATTGGGAGCAGTTCTTC.

The V gene is TRBV13, the J gene TRBJ2-6, with D perhaps matching TRBD1 (5 bases). V lost 2 bases to trimming and J lost 0 bases, with 5 bases between them. Germline V gene data show CDR1 as PRHDT and CDR2 as FYEKMQ (reference sequence). This CDR3 has 15 residues. DNA of the CDR3: TGTGCCAGCAGCTTAAGGGGCTCTGGGGCCAACGTCCTGACTTTC. This translates into CASSLRGSGANVLTF.

V gene TRBV7-2 combines with J gene TRBJ2-5; maybe TRBD1 (5 bases). The CDR3 spans 15 residues. Trimming left V 0 bases short and J 3 bases short, with 11 bases between. CDR1 and CDR2 (germline): SGHTA, FQGNSA. CDR3 nucleotides: TGTGCCAGCAGCTTAGCGGGTCAGGGAAAAGAGACCCAGTACTTC. Translating gives CASSLAGQGKETQYF.

The V call is TRBV7-2, the J call TRBJ2-2, with a tentative D call TRBD1 (6 bases). Germline-derived CDR1 and CDR2 are SGHTA and FQGNSA. V lost 2 bases and J 7 bases, leaving 14 bases between the germline ends. The CDR3 has 15 amino acids. The chain's CDR3 is CASSLTYRADGELFF. The CDR3 region has the DNA TGTGCCAGCAGCTTAACGTACAGGGCGGACGGGGAGCTGTTTTTT.

The rearrangement uses TRBV27 and TRBJ2-1, with 7 bases lining up with TRBD2. Germline CDR1 is MNHEY and CDR2 is SMNVEV (reference sequence). The CDR3 sequence is 15 residues long. The V and J ends lost 8 bases and 0 bases, in that order; junction bases with no gene match: 7. The CDR3 sequence is CASGFRDYSYNEQFF. Here the CDR3 DNA reads TGTGCCAGCGGGTTTCGGGACTACTCCTACAATGAGCAGTTCTTC.

The V gene is TRBV18, the J gene TRBJ2-7; 7 bases align to TRBD1. Trimming took 5 bases from V and 2 from J; bases not matched to a gene: 6. Germline loops: CDR1 KGHSH, CDR2 LQKENI. The CDR3 sequence is 14 residues long. This CDR3 reads CASSGTVLTYEQYF. Here the CDR3 DNA reads TGTGCCAGCTCAGGGACAGTGCTGACCTACGAGCAGTACTTC.

The gene calls are TRBV18 and TRBJ2-2; 9 positions agree with TRBD1. This CDR3 is 15 amino acids long. The V gene end was trimmed by 1 base and the J gene end by 3 bases; junction bases not matched to a gene: 0. The germline gives CDR1 KGHSH, CDR2 LQKENI. CDR3 in DNA: TGTGCCAGCTCACCACGGACAGGGGACACCGGGGAGCTGTTTTTT. Translation gives CASSPRTGDTGELFF.

V gene TRBV9 combines with J gene TRBJ2-1; TRBD2 agrees at 7 bases. The ends lost 4 bases at V and 5 bases at J; junction bases unmatched: 6. CDR3 size: 14 residues. Germline V gene sequence: CDR1 SGDLS, CDR2 YYNGEE. CDR3 in DNA: TGTGCCAGCAGCTCTCGGACTAGTAACAATGAGCAGTTCTTC. The encoded protein is CASSSRTSNNEQFF.

The chain is built from TRBV29-1 and TRBJ1-1; a possible D gene is TRBD1 (6 bases). V was clipped by 4 bases and J by 4 bases, with 16 bases between them. Germline CDR1 reads SQVTM; CDR2 reads ANQGSEA. This CDR3 has 14 residues. CDR3 DNA: TGCAGCGTTGGGGGGATGGGGGCTGGCACTGAAGCTTTCTTT. It translates to CSVGGMGAGTEAFF.

The rearrangement links TRBV7-9 to TRBJ2-7; 9 nucleotides match TRBD1. The CDR3 runs 14 residues. In germline, CDR1 is SEHNR, CDR2 FQNEAQ (reference sequence). Unmatched junction bases numbered 6, after V lost 4 bases and J lost 5 bases. The CDR3 protein is CASSSRDRDDEQYF. CDR3 bases: TGTGCCAGCAGCTCGCGGGACAGGGACGACGAGCAGTACTTC.

This clone was detected once. This rearrangement joins TRBV9 to TRBJ2-7; maybe TRBD2 (5 bases). Trimming pared 0 bases from V and 7 bases from J, leaving 20 bases between. The CDR3 sequence is 16 residues long. CDR1 SGDLS and CDR2 YYNGEE come from the germline V gene. The CDR3 DNA is TGTGCCAGCAGCGTAGATTCCGGAGGAGGTCTAGGAGAGCAGTACTTC. Translating it yields CASSVDSGGGLGEQYF.

The chain has TRBV4-1 and TRBJ2-7, with D uncertain. The CDR3 has 13 amino acids. The V gene's germline CDR1 is MGHRA and CDR2 YSYEKL. Trimming stripped 3 bases from V and 1 base from J, with 7 bases between. CDR3 DNA sequence: TGCGCCAGCAGCCACGGGTCTTCCTACGAGCAGTACTTC. It yields the protein CASSHGSSYEQYF.